Listed here are 31 T cell receptor beta chains from one sample, sequenced in a study of CD8+CD57+ T cells in acquired aplastic anemia. Genomic DNA templated the TCR beta VDJ and CDR3 profiling. TCRdb reanalysed the reads using MiXCR and keeps one entry per CDR3 protein. The sample carries about 160,000 distinct CDR3 sequences, roughly 40% recorded once. The sequenced sample consisted of sorted CD4+, CD8+, or CD8+CD57+ T cells (not recorded which) from PBMCs. The receptor source for this set is a human donor in good health.

The rearrangement uses TRBV20-1 and TRBJ2-4; perhaps D is TRBD1 or TRBD2 (5 bases each). Per the germline V gene, CDR1 is DFQATT and CDR2 is SNEGSKA (reference sequence). The CDR3 is 16 residues long. V lost 6 bases and J lost 9, with 27 bases in between. This CDR3 is CSAVPSGYTQRGIQYF. Here the CDR3 DNA reads TGCAGTGCCGTCCCTTCGGGGTACACCCAGAGGGGCATTCAGTACTTC.

The chain uses TRBV2 and TRBJ2-7; D may be TRBD1 or TRBD2 (5 bases each). This CDR3 comprises 13 residues. Deletions cut 7 bases from V and 7 bases from J, with 17 bases between. Looked up from germline, CDR1 is SNHLY and CDR2 is FYNNEI. The DNA of the CDR3 is TGTGCCAGCATCAATCTCCGGGACCGAGAGCAGTACTTC. Translated, it gives CASINLRDREQYF.

The V and J genes are TRBV6-7 and TRBJ2-7; 7 bases are a match to TRBD1. TRBV6-7 is identified as an open reading frame with a role that is uncertain. After removal of 0 bases from V and 3 bases from J, the junction contained 5 bases not matched to a gene. CDR3 length: 15 amino acids. CDR3 bases: TGTGCCAGCAGTTACTCACTCCGACAGGGCTACGAGCAGTACTTC. This sequence encodes CASSYSLRQGYEQYF.

This chain links TRBV28 with TRBJ2-1; TRBD2 aligns across 9 bases. V was pared by 9 bases and J by 3 bases, with 12 bases of the junction left unmatched. The CDR3 is 16 residues long. Germline values: CDR1 MDHEN, CDR2 SYDVKM. CDR3 nucleotide sequence: TGTGCCAGTCGAAGCGGGAGGACTGCCCTCTACAATGAGCAGTTCTTC. This sequence encodes CASRSGRTALYNEQFF.

The V and J genes are TRBV10-2 and TRBJ2-7; the match to TRBD1 covers 11 bases. Trimming at V came to 3 bases and at J to 3 bases, leaving 4 bases not matched to a gene. There are 15 residues in the CDR3. The germline V gene encodes CDR1 WSHSY and CDR2 SAAADI. This chain's CDR3 is CASSEDGTGGYEQYF. CDR3 in DNA: TGCGCCAGCAGTGAAGATGGGACAGGGGGCTACGAGCAGTACTTC.

In this sample, this clonotype turned up many times. The V and J genes are TRBV9 and TRBJ2-2, with D possibly being TRBD2 (6 bases). The CDR3 covers 15 residues. In germline, CDR1 is SGDLS, CDR2 YYNGEE. V lost 6 bases, J lost 5 bases, and 17 bases lay in between. CDR3 in DNA: TGTGCCAGCACAACCGGGACTCCAAGGACCGGGGAGCTGTTTTTT. Protein: CASTTGTPRTGELFF.

This clonotype was detected ten times or more. V and J are TRBV5-6 and TRBJ1-1; TRBD1 might be the D (6 bases). Trimming shortened V by 0 bases and J by 7 bases, and 13 bases separated the two germline ends. The CDR3 consists of 14 residues. Germline V gene sequence: CDR1 SGHDT, CDR2 YYEEEE. Written as DNA, the CDR3 is TGTGCCAGCAGCTTGGGGGGGGGCCTGGTTGAAGCTTTCTTT. Protein: CASSLGGGLVEAFF.

This clonotype was observed at least ten times. This chain connects TRBV5-1 to TRBJ1-1; D is ambiguous. The germline V and J ends were trimmed by 0 bases and 4 bases, with 13 bases remaining between them. This CDR3 region has 15 residues. CDR1 SGHRS and CDR2 YFSETQ come from the germline V gene. The CDR3 spells CASSLVVSKGTEAFF. In DNA form, the CDR3 reads TGCGCCAGCAGCTTGGTGGTCTCCAAGGGCACTGAAGCTTTCTTT. Combining the CDR3 with reference TRBV5-1 and TRBJ1-1 gives the whole variable domain KAGVTQTPRYLIKTRGQQVTLSCSPISGHRSVSWYQQTPGQGLQFLFEYFSETQRNKGNFPGRFSGRQFSNSRSEMNVSTLELGDSALYLCASSLVVSKGTEAFFGQGTRLTVV.

V and J are TRBV12-3 or TRBV12-4 and TRBJ2-2; TRBD1 agrees at 10 bases. The CDR3 covers 15 residues. J gave up 6 bases and V 6 bases, and 7 bases lay outside the gene matches. The CDR3 DNA sequence: TGTGCCAGCAGACCCCGGACAGGGGGGGCCGGGGAGCTGTTTTTT. This gives the protein CASRPRTGGAGELFF.

The DNA of the CDR3 is TGTGCCAGTAGACGGGGCGCGGAAGGCTACACCTTC. The encoded protein is CASRRGAEGYTF. This chain connects TRBV19 to TRBJ1-2; D may be TRBD1 (5 bases). CDR3 length: 12 amino acids. Germline V gene lookup returns CDR1 LNHDA and CDR2 SQIVND (reference sequence). V lost 6 bases to trimming and J lost 8 bases, with 13 bases between them.

V is TRBV20-1 and J is TRBJ2-7; the match to TRBD1 covers 10 bases. Germline V gives CDR1 DFQATT, CDR2 SNEGSKA (reference sequence). CDR3 length: 12 amino acids. The V gene end was trimmed by 3 bases and the J gene end by 6 bases; junction bases not matched to a gene: 2. Here the CDR3 reads CSASGDRGEQYF. In nucleotides, the CDR3 is TGCAGTGCTAGTGGGGACAGGGGCGAGCAGTACTTC.

This clonotype appeared many times. The genes are TRBV5-1 and TRBJ2-3, with 10 bases lining up with TRBD1. CDR3 length equals 16 residues. With V trimmed by 4 bases and J by 2 bases, 7 bases remained unmatched. CDR1 and CDR2 (germline): SGHRS, YFSETQ. CDR3 DNA: TGCGCCAGCAGCCTAAGGACAGGGGGAAACACAGATACGCAGTATTTT. It codes for CASSLRTGGNTDTQYF. Together with reference TRBV5-1 and TRBJ2-3, the CDR3 gives the full variable domain: KAGVTQTPRYLIKTRGQQVTLSCSPISGHRSVSWYQQTPGQGLQFLFEYFSETQRNKGNFPGRFSGRQFSNSRSEMNVSTLELGDSALYLCASSLRTGGNTDTQYFGPGTRLTVL.

About this clonotype itself: A read error may explain this, as a much larger clone is one base away. The chain combines TRBV9 with TRBJ2-2; D is possibly TRBD2 (6 bases). The V end lost 6 bases, the J end lost 4 bases, and 16 bases lay between the germline ends. The CDR3 loop spans 15 amino acids. Germline V gene data show CDR1 as SGDLS and CDR2 as YYNGEE. CDR3: CASTWGLHSTGELFF. The CDR3 DNA reads TGTGCCAGCACGTGGGGACTCCATAGCACCGGGGAGCTGTTTTTT.

The rearrangement links TRBV18 to TRBJ1-2; D ambiguous. This CDR3 comprises 17 residues. The germline V gene has CDR1 KGHSH and CDR2 LQKENI. The V end lost 4 bases, the J end lost 0 bases, and 18 bases lay between the germline ends. The CDR3 DNA sequence: TGTGCCAGCTCACTCCAGAGATTAAGTGCGACTAACTATGGCTACACCTTC. As protein: CASSLQRLSATNYGYTF.

V and J are TRBV7-3 and TRBJ2-5, with a weak D call TRBD1 (5 bases). The CDR3 spans 15 residues. V lost 4 bases and J lost 4, with 16 bases in between. The germline V gene has CDR1 SGHTA and CDR2 FQGTGA. CDR3 bases: TGTGCCAGCAGCTCCCAGGGCCATAAGGGAGAGACCCAGTACTTC. Its protein is CASSSQGHKGETQYF.

The V gene is TRBV19, the J gene TRBJ1-1, with D possibly being TRBD1 (6 bases). Germline V CDR1 and CDR2: LNHDA, SQIVND (reference sequence). The CDR3 is made up of 15 amino acids. The V end was cut by 1 base, the J end by 2 bases, with 11 bases between. CDR3 region: CASSIGQVRNTEAFF. As DNA, the CDR3 is TGTGCCAGTAGTATAGGACAGGTTAGAAACACTGAAGCTTTCTTT.

About this clonotype: One end of the junction is discordant with germline, which a read error may explain. The chain has TRBV7-2 and TRBJ1-1; D is unresolved. The CDR3 is made up of 13 amino acids. CDR1 is SGHTA, CDR2 FQGNSA, per germline. CDR3 sequence (DNA): TGTGCCAGCGGCTTACAGAAGAACACTGAAGCTTTCTTT. Translating it yields CASGLQKNTEAFF. The full variable domain, completed using reference TRBV7-2 and TRBJ1-1, is GAGVSQSPSNKVTEKGKDVELRCDPISGHTALYWYRQSLGQGLEFLIYFQGNSAPDKSGLPSDRFSAERTGGSVSTLTIQRTQQEDSAVYLCASGLQKNTEAFFGQGTRLTVV.

The V and J genes are TRBV19 and TRBJ1-5; maybe TRBD1 (5 bases). Looked up from germline, CDR1 is LNHDA and CDR2 is SQIVND (reference sequence). Trimming took off 5 bases at V and 4 bases at J, with 21 bases between the two ends. CDR3 size: 17 residues. The DNA of the CDR3 is TGTGCCAGTAGTGTATCAACTTGGAGTGGGGGTAATCAGCCCCAGCATTTT. Its translation is CASSVSTWSGGNQPQHF.

The V and J genes are TRBV6-1 and TRBJ2-3, with no clear D. CDR1 is MNHNS, CDR2 SASEGT, per germline. The CDR3 loop spans 14 amino acids. With 6 bases removed from V and 6 bases from J, the gap between germline ends came to 16 bases. Here the CDR3 DNA reads TGTGCCAGCAGGCCGGGCCCCCGTGTCGATACGCAGTATTTT. This translates into CASRPGPRVDTQYF.

For this clonotype: A read error may explain this, as a much larger clone is one base away. The genes are TRBV6-1 and TRBJ1-5, with a tentative D call TRBD1 (5 bases). CDR1 and CDR2 (germline): MNHNS, SASEGT. The CDR3 runs to 14 residues. CDR3 coding DNA: TGTGCCAGCAGCGAGACAGATAGCAATCAGCCCCAGCGTTTT. It is translated as CASSETDSNQPQRF.

This sequence joins TRBV12-3 or TRBV12-4 and TRBJ1-6, with D unresolved. The CDR3 extends over 17 amino acids. Trimming took 3 bases from V and 3 from J, leaving 15 bases between them. The CDR3 sequence is CASSLYRVDNYNSPLHF. CDR3 sequence (DNA): TGTGCCAGCAGTTTGTATAGGGTTGACAACTATAATTCACCCCTCCACTTT.

The J gene is TRBJ1-1, the V gene TRBV6-1, with D possibly TRBD1 on 5 matching bases. CDR1 MNHNS and CDR2 SASEGT come from the germline V gene. Trimming took 5 bases from V and 10 from J, leaving 14 bases between them. CDR3 length: 12 residues. The CDR3 coding sequence is TGTGCCAGCAGTAGAACCCGGGACGGAGCTTTCTTT. Residues: CASSRTRDGAFF.

The count of this clonotype is one. This chain links TRBV20-1 with TRBJ2-1; D not certain. CDR1 is DFQATT, CDR2 SNEGSKA, per germline (reference sequence). The length of the CDR3 is 17 residues. V was pared by 3 bases and J by 0 bases, with 18 bases between. The CDR3 nucleotides read TGCAGTGCTAGGGGTCCCGTTGCGGCTAGCTCCTACAATGAGCAGTTCTTC. Translation gives CSARGPVAASSYNEQFF.

Points on this clonotype: This may stem from a read error, because a much larger clone lies one nucleotide away. The chain has TRBV4-1 and TRBJ1-2; D is unclear. The germline gives CDR1 MGHRA, CDR2 YSYEKL. The ends were cut back, 4 bases at V and 1 base at J, with 4 bases in the middle. This CDR3 is 12 amino acids long. The CDR3 DNA is TGCGCCAGCAGCCTGAATAACTATGGCTACACCTTC. Amino acids: CASSLNNYGYTF.

This clonotype was observed a single time. Likely a read error: the CDR3 ends without its conserved phenylalanine or tryptophan. The chain joins TRBV20-1 to TRBJ1-3; D is unclear. The CDR3 loop spans 16 amino acids. Germline loops: CDR1 DFQATT, CDR2 SNEGSKA (reference sequence). The CDR3, as DNA: TGTAGTGCTAGAGACCCGGACTGGACCTCTGGAAACACCATATATCTT. Protein product: CSARDPDWTSGNTIYL.

V gene TRBV10-3 combines with J gene TRBJ1-5; D gene ambiguous. The V end was cut by 8 bases, the J end by 4 bases, with 12 bases between. There are 13 residues in the CDR3. Germline V gene sequence: CDR1 ENHRY, CDR2 SYGVKD. This chain's CDR3 is CAIGTTGNQPQHF. In DNA form, the CDR3 reads TGTGCCATCGGTACTACTGGGAATCAGCCCCAGCATTTT.

The J gene is TRBJ1-5, the V gene TRBV2; D ambiguous. Germline lookup yields CDR1 SNHLY and CDR2 FYNNEI. V was pared by 9 bases and J by 4 bases, with 13 bases between. The CDR3 runs to 13 residues. The CDR3 bases are TGTGCCAGTAGCTTTGAATGGAATCAGCCCCAGCATTTT. Translated: CASSFEWNQPQHF. The full variable domain, with the rest looked up from reference TRBV2 and TRBJ1-5, is EPEVTQTPSHQVTQMGQEVILRCVPISNHLYFYWYRQILGQKVEFLVSFYNNEISEKSEIFDDQFSVERPDGSNFTLKIRSTKLEDSAMYFCASSFEWNQPQHFGDGTRLSIL.

This clonotype was observed a handful of times. The rearrangement links TRBV28 to TRBJ2-7; maybe TRBD1 (6 bases). Germline V lookup: CDR1 MDHEN, CDR2 SYDVKM. This CDR3 comprises 17 residues. The V gene lost 6 bases and the J gene lost 3 bases, with 24 bases spanning the gap. The CDR3 nucleotides read TGTGCCAGCAGCCCTACTTACAGGGTATCGGGTCTCTACGAGCAGTACTTC. Its translation is CASSPTYRVSGLYEQYF.

V and J are TRBV14 and TRBJ2-7; the D gene is possibly TRBD1 (6 bases). Germline CDR1 and CDR2: SGHDN and FVKESK. Trimming left V 1 base short and J 5 bases short, with 24 bases between. The CDR3 is made up of 18 amino acids. In DNA, the CDR3 is TGTGCCAGCAGCCAAGTACGACCCCACCGTACAGGGCTACACGAGCAGTACTTC. Translating gives CASSQVRPHRTGLHEQYF.

This clonotype has ten or more counts. The V and J genes are TRBV5-1 and TRBJ1-1; no firm D call. Germline V gene lookup returns CDR1 SGHRS and CDR2 YFSETQ. CDR3 length: 13 residues. Trimming pared 5 bases from V and 3 bases from J, leaving 11 bases between. The CDR3 bases are TGCGCCAGCAGATTAATTCAGGACACTGAAGCTTTCTTT. Its protein is CASRLIQDTEAFF.

This clonotype came up many times. The chain is built from TRBV20-1 and TRBJ2-1, with TRBD2 matching 13 bases. Germline V gene lookup returns CDR1 DFQATT and CDR2 SNEGSKA (reference sequence). V lost 5 bases, J lost 9 bases, and 10 bases stayed unmatched. The CDR3 is made up of 15 amino acids. CDR3 residues: CSAEVTSGGAAEQFF. The DNA of the CDR3 is TGCAGTGCTGAGGTCACTAGCGGGGGGGCCGCTGAGCAGTTCTTC.